The clone carrying this T cell receptor beta chain has a count of ten or more. Its antigen is undetermined. This specimen comes from a study of read filtering for tumor transcriptome and immune sequencing. Overall study context: IR-seq gave about 3.5 to 10.27 million TCR reads per sample; RNA-seq gave roughly 80 to 1273.

Study-wide findings and caveats: Compared with RNA-seq, IR-seq gave much higher clonotype depth and reliability. This fraction held mixed bone marrow immune cells after CD138-negative sorting.

This CDR3 has 15 residues. Germline-derived CDR1 and CDR2 are DFQATT and SNEGSKA (reference sequence). Trimming took 5 bases from V and 1 from J; bases not matched to a gene: 8. This library used 300 to 450 ng RNA and molecular barcoded adaptors spanning alpha/delta and beta/gamma chains. A single record per CDR3 protein comes from TCRdb applying MiXCR to the reads. The table has approximately 61,000 distinct CDR3 sequences, about 19% seen once. Every patient had bone marrow sampled while the disease was active. The origin of this receptor is a donor at least 40 years old with multiple myeloma. The rearrangement links TRBV20-1 to TRBJ2-1, with 7 nucleotides matching TRBD1. What was sequenced was a population of CD138-negative cells sorted from bone marrow. Here the CDR3 DNA reads TGCAGTGCTCCTCGGACAGGCGAATCCTACAATGAGCAGTTCTTC. Amino acid sequence: CSAPRTGESYNEQFF.